One and the same sample provided the 4 T cell receptor beta chains below, sequenced in a study of cytomegalovirus exposure and HLA in healthy donors. Amplification used 60 Vbeta primers and 13 Jbeta primers. The method was immunoSEQ multiplex PCR; TCRdb's version includes in-frame clones alone and lacks a portion of them. The repertoire holds about 200,000 clones, with around 81% as singletons. The sequencing input was PBMCs. Receptors were obtained from a man aged 18 to 30 in good health and CMV-seronegative.

This chain links TRBV7-6 with TRBJ1-1, with a tentative D call TRBD1 (6 bases). The CDR3 consists of 16 residues. Per the germline V gene, CDR1 is SGHVS and CDR2 is FNYEAQ. The ends were cut back, 1 base at V and 4 bases at J, with 16 bases in the middle. CDR3 loop: CASSLGAVRGSTEAFF. The CDR3 DNA sequence: TGTGCCAGCAGCTTAGGGGCCGTTAGGGGGAGCACTGAAGCTTTCTTT. The full variable domain, with the rest looked up from reference TRBV7-6 and TRBJ1-1, is GAGVSQSPRYKVTKRGQDVALRCDPISGHVSLYWYRQALGQGPEFLTYFNYEAQQDKSGLPNDRFSAERPEGSISTLTIQRTEQRDSAMYRCASSLGAVRGSTEAFFGQGTRLTVV.

The chain carries TRBV6-5 and TRBJ2-7; D may be TRBD1 (5 bases). Germline-derived CDR1 and CDR2 are MNHEY and SVGAGI. Between the trimmed V and J ends, which lost 7 bases and 0 bases, there was a span of 10 bases. CDR3 length: 13 amino acids. CDR3 sequence: CASKGRDSYEQYF. CDR3 DNA sequence: TGTGCCAGCAAGGGCAGGGACTCCTACGAGCAGTACTTC.

The chain joins TRBV19 to TRBJ1-6; a weak D match, TRBD1 (6 bases). CDR3 length equals 15 residues. V lost 3 bases to trimming and J lost 4 bases, with 10 bases between them. Germline-derived CDR1 and CDR2 are LNHDA and SQIVND (reference sequence). The CDR3, as DNA: TGTGCCAGTAGTATCGGGACACATTATAATTCACCCCTCCACTTT. Its protein product is CASSIGTHYNSPLHF.

The chain combines TRBV5-6 with TRBJ2-1; TRBD2 matches 10 bases. The CDR3 extends over 16 amino acids. Germline V gene sequence: CDR1 SGHDT, CDR2 YYEEEE. With V trimmed by 6 bases and J by 6 bases, 12 bases remained unmatched. The CDR3 is CASNPSTSGISNEQFF. CDR3 bases: TGTGCCAGCAACCCATCCACTAGCGGGATTAGCAATGAGCAGTTCTTC.